The clone carrying this T cell receptor beta chain was recorded once. Its antigen is as yet unknown. This entry comes from a study of shared clonotypes between healthy human individuals. General study results and limits: Memory subsets had estimated richness that was generally smaller than that of naive subsets.

Only in-frame clones appear in the TCRdb table, and some are missing; sequencing was by immunoSEQ multiplex PCR. The table shows hundreds of thousands of clones, with 96% occurring only once. Positive CCR7 selection of CD45RO-negative cells yielded the naive CD8 cells, and terminally differentiated effector memory CD45RA+ cells were excluded. The germline V gene has CDR1 SGHTA and CDR2 FQGNSA. Trimming cost V 0 bases and J 10 bases, with 22 bases left between them. This CDR3 has 17 amino acids. The TCR comes from a woman aged 25 to 39 in good health. The sample comprised naive CD8+ T cells sorted from blood. This chain uses TRBV7-2 with TRBJ2-1; D perhaps matches TRBD1 (6 bases). DNA for the CDR3: TGTGCCAGCAGCTTAGCCATGGGGGCTCGACTTGGTGGGGAGCAGTTCTTC. This translates into CASSLAMGARLGGEQFF.